The source of this T cell receptor beta chain is a study of human T cells and chemical hapten exposure. General study results and limits: Relative to controls, expanded TCRs formed significantly more large CDR3 similarity clusters.

This clonotype turned up a few times. What it recognizes is unknown. TCRdb recomputed calls from the RACE reads with MiXCR, one row per CDR3 protein. The sample lists under 45,000 distinct CDR3 sequences; about 9.3% were seen once. Time point defined: pre-sensitization, week 0. The treatment here: therapeutic diphenylcyclopropenone sensitization with weekly scalp DPC. It was from unfractionated whole blood that total RNA was extracted. This CDR3 spans 16 amino acids. Trimming at V came to 4 bases and at J to 2 bases, leaving 7 bases not matched to a gene. Germline assignment: CDR1 MDHEN and CDR2 SYDVKM.

Material: whole blood, obtained in connection with sensitization to the hapten diphenylcyclopropenone (DPC). The receptor was derived from a man between 50 and 59 years old with alopecia areata. Some clones in this sample may be carry-over from other donors' samples. The rearrangement uses TRBV28 and TRBJ2-1, with 8 nucleotides matching TRBD2. The CDR3 protein is CASSSGGLTPYNEQFF. The CDR3 DNA reads TGTGCCAGCAGTTCGGGGGGGCTAACCCCCTACAATGAGCAGTTCTTC.